The 14 T cell receptor beta chains below come from one sample, sequenced in a study of CD8 T cells in Susac syndrome (dated by TCRdb to the late 2010s). Receptor libraries were prepared by the immunoSEQ multiplex PCR assay. RNA was extracted with the RNeasy kit and roughly 0.45 to 1 ug was reverse transcribed using random hexamers. In TCRdb, the public reads were trimmed at Q25 with fastp and aligned with MiXCR, with productive beta chains retained. Rows merge per CDR3 protein into single entries with the most common DNA and genes. This sample lists a few hundred thousand distinct CDR3 sequences; approximately 85% were detected once. The top ten hold about 0.1% of the sample. The sample consisted of CD8+ T cells from PBMCs. The receptors were gathered from a human donor with multiple sclerosis.

The rearrangement links TRBV6-1 to TRBJ2-7, with 10 bases aligning to TRBD1. The CDR3 loop spans 14 amino acids. J gave up 5 bases and V 4 bases, and 5 bases lay outside the gene matches. CDR1 and CDR2 from the germline V gene are MNHNS and SASEGT. The CDR3 nucleotides are TGTGCCAGCAGTGTCGGGACAGGGGAGAACGAGCAGTACTTC. As protein: CASSVGTGENEQYF.

The chain combines TRBV2 with TRBJ1-2, with D possibly TRBD1 on 6 matching bases. The CDR3 has 12 amino acids. Germline lookup yields CDR1 SNHLY and CDR2 FYNNEI. V shed 10 bases and J shed 6 bases, with 15 bases lying between them. The CDR3 DNA sequence: TGTGCCACCTTTCGAAACAGGGATGGCTACACCTTC. It is translated as CATFRNRDGYTF. The full variable domain, in which reference TRBV2 and TRBJ1-2 provide the parts outside the CDR3, is EPEVTQTPSHQVTQMGQEVILRCVPISNHLYFYWYRQILGQKVEFLVSFYNNEISEKSEIFDDQFSVERPDGSNFTLKIRSTKLEDSAMYFCATFRNRDGYTFGSGTRLTVV.

The J gene is TRBJ2-2, the V gene TRBV10-3; 7 bases map to TRBD1. Germline loops: CDR1 ENHRY, CDR2 SYGVKD. The CDR3 is 14 amino acids. V was pared by 7 bases and J by 4 bases, with 6 bases of the junction left unmatched. The CDR3 loop reads CAITGDSPTGELFF. The DNA of the CDR3 is TGTGCCATCACCGGGGACAGCCCCACCGGGGAGCTGTTTTTT.

V is TRBV5-1 and J is TRBJ2-3; 10 nucleotides line up with TRBD2. The CDR3 spans 17 residues. CDR1 is SGHRS, CDR2 YFSETQ, per germline. The trim removed 4 bases at V and 3 bases at J, leaving 11 bases unmatched. DNA of the CDR3: TGCGCCAGCAGCCCCGAACCCACTAGCGGGATAACAGATACGCAGTATTTT. Protein sequence: CASSPEPTSGITDTQYF.

The chain combines TRBV19 with TRBJ1-2; the D is unclear. Germline values: CDR1 LNHDA, CDR2 SQIVND (reference sequence). This CDR3 contains 15 residues. V was trimmed by 0 bases and J by 4 bases, leaving 12 bases between them. CDR3 residues: CASSIDGLLFYGYTF. The DNA of the CDR3 is TGTGCCAGTAGTATAGACGGACTACTCTTCTATGGCTACACCTTC.

V gene TRBV2 combines with J gene TRBJ1-5; D uncertain. The CDR3 is 15 amino acids. CDR1 is SNHLY and CDR2 is FYNNEI in the germline V gene. The germline V and J ends were trimmed by 2 bases and 0 bases, with 8 bases remaining between them. Written as DNA, the CDR3 is TGTGCCAGCAGTGAATCTGGTTATAGCAATCAGCCCCAGCATTTT. It encodes CASSESGYSNQPQHF.

The count of this clonotype is one. J is TRBJ2-7 and V is TRBV29-1; 8 bases line up with TRBD2. The V gene end was trimmed by 3 bases and the J gene end by 2 bases; junction bases not matched to a gene: 9. Germline-derived CDR1 and CDR2 are SQVTM and ANQGSEA. This CDR3 spans 15 amino acids. The CDR3 DNA follows: TGCAGCGTTGAGGGGTACGGGAGGGCCCCCTACGAGCAGTACTTC. Amino acids: CSVEGYGRAPYEQYF.

This chain uses TRBV7-9 with TRBJ1-3; the D is unclear. V lost 6 bases and J 0 bases, leaving 9 bases between the germline ends. CDR1 is SEHNR and CDR2 is FQNEAQ in the germline V gene (reference sequence). The length of the CDR3 is 14 residues. CDR3 loop: CASREDRSGNTIYF. CDR3 DNA: TGTGCCAGCAGGGAGGACCGCTCTGGAAACACCATATATTTT.

CDR3 DNA sequence: TGCGCCAGCAGCCAAGAGGATGCGGGGGGGCCCAATGAGCAGTTCTTC. This gives the protein CASSQEDAGGPNEQFF. V gene TRBV4-1 combines with J gene TRBJ2-1; 9 bases match TRBD2. Germline loops: CDR1 MGHRA, CDR2 YSYEKL. The V segment lost 0 bases and the J segment 6 bases; nucleotides outside the gene matches: 6. The CDR3 totals 16 residues.

V gene TRBV19 combines with J gene TRBJ2-3, with D perhaps matching TRBD1 (5 bases). CDR1 LNHDA and CDR2 SQIVND come from the germline V gene (reference sequence). V lost 1 base, J lost 4 bases, and 9 bases lay in between. The CDR3 is 14 residues long. For the CDR3, the DNA is TGTGCCAGTAGTATAGGGGAAGGGGCAGATACGCAGTATTTT. Its protein product is CASSIGEGADTQYF.

V gene TRBV7-8 combines with J gene TRBJ1-1; D remains ambiguous. From germline, CDR1 is SGHVS and CDR2 FQNEAQ. This CDR3 comprises 16 residues. V was cut by 2 bases and J by 0 bases, with 13 bases left in between. The DNA of the CDR3 is TGTGCCAGCAGCTTAATAGGACCGTCCATGAACACTGAAGCTTTCTTT. This gives the protein CASSLIGPSMNTEAFF.

V is TRBV14 and J is TRBJ2-5; no reliable D call. The germline CDR1 and CDR2 sequences are SGHDN and FVKESK. This CDR3 is built from 16 residues. Between the trimmed V and J ends, which lost 6 bases and 3 bases, there was a span of 20 bases. DNA of the CDR3: TGTGCCAGCAGGGACCCCGGTCGGTCAGCTAAAGAGACCCAGTACTTC. Its protein is CASRDPGRSAKETQYF.

The rearrangement uses TRBV11-2 and TRBJ1-1, with 8 bases aligning to TRBD1. Trimming removed 4 bases from V and 4 bases from J; junction bases left unmatched: 5. This CDR3 is 14 amino acids long. The germline V gene encodes CDR1 SGHAT and CDR2 FQNNGV. The CDR3 region is CASSSRGLGTEAFF. Written as DNA, the CDR3 is TGTGCCAGCAGCTCCAGGGGGCTTGGCACTGAAGCTTTCTTT.

This sequence joins TRBV13 and TRBJ1-1, with 8 positions matching TRBD1. This CDR3 comprises 17 residues. V dropped 1 base and J dropped 7; count of bases not matched to a gene: 14. Germline V gene data show CDR1 as PRHDT and CDR2 as FYEKMQ (reference sequence). The CDR3 bases are TGTGCCAGCAGCTTAGTCCGGGACAGGAACAGGGTAGGTGAAGCTTTCTTT. Protein sequence: CASSLVRDRNRVGEAFF.